A single sample gave rise to the 30 T cell receptor beta chains below, sequenced in a study of shared clonotypes between healthy human individuals. Using immunoSEQ multiplex PCR, the repertoire was profiled, and TCRdb retains in-frame clones only, with some absent. The repertoire holds 1.5 million to 2.5 million clones, less than 95% seen once, with 0.95% to 1.5% in the top ten. CD8 cells classed as naive were CD45RO-negative and positively selected for CCR7, excluding terminally differentiated effector memory CD45RA+ cells. Sequencing was done on a sample of naive CD8+ T cells sorted from blood. These receptors were collected from a man aged 18 to 29 in good health.

This clone was counted once. This rearrangement joins TRBV6-5 to TRBJ2-7, with D possibly called TRBD1 or TRBD2 (5 bases each). Trimming removed 8 bases at V and 3 bases at J, with 17 bases between. The CDR3 length is 14 residues. Germline loops: CDR1 MNHEY, CDR2 SVGAGI. CDR3 loop: CASRLRDHIYEQYF. The CDR3 nucleotides read TGTGCCAGCCGCCTGAGGGACCACATCTACGAGCAGTACTTC.

The chain has TRBV4-1 and TRBJ2-7; D remains unclear. This CDR3 is 15 amino acids long. Germline V gene sequence: CDR1 MGHRA, CDR2 YSYEKL. The germline V and J ends were trimmed by 0 bases and 5 bases, with 14 bases remaining between them. CDR3 nucleotide sequence: TGCGCCAGCAGCCAAGATAATAACAGTAGGGACGAGCAGTACTTC. Amino acids: CASSQDNNSRDEQYF.

Comments on this clone: Other DNA sequences in the sample encode the same CDR3. V gene TRBV6-6 combines with J gene TRBJ1-1, with D perhaps matching TRBD1 (5 bases). The CDR3 is made up of 15 amino acids. Germline V gene data show CDR1 as MNHNY and CDR2 as SVGAGI (reference sequence). Trimming left V 0 bases short and J 0 bases short, with 8 bases between. The CDR3 loop is CASSYSEGVNTEAFF. Here the CDR3 DNA reads TGTGCCAGCAGTTACTCTGAAGGGGTGAACACTGAAGCTTTCTTT.

The chain couples TRBV2 to TRBJ2-2; either TRBD1 or TRBD2 may supply D (5 bases each). Germline CDR1 SNHLY, CDR2 FYNNEI. There are 15 residues in the CDR3. V was trimmed by 8 bases and J by 6 bases, leaving 19 bases between them. CDR3 residues: CASGSLGDSAGELFF. DNA for the CDR3: TGTGCCAGCGGTTCATTGGGGGATAGCGCCGGGGAGCTGTTTTTT.

This chain links TRBV7-2 with TRBJ1-2; 7 positions agree with TRBD1. V was pared by 8 bases and J by 4 bases, with 4 bases of the junction left unmatched. Germline V lookup: CDR1 SGHTA, CDR2 FQGNSA. This CDR3 comprises 12 residues. The CDR3 here is CASEDRFYGYTF. The CDR3 region has the DNA TGTGCCAGCGAGGACAGGTTCTATGGCTACACCTTC.

Notes on this clone: The same CDR3 is also encoded by other DNA sequences in this sample. This chain uses TRBV9 with TRBJ2-1; D gene uncertain. Germline assignment: CDR1 SGDLS and CDR2 YYNGEE. The CDR3 totals 13 residues. Trimming pared 2 bases from V and 3 bases from J, leaving 6 bases between. In DNA, the CDR3 is TGTGCCAGCAGCGTTGGAGACTACAATGAGCAGTTCTTC. This sequence encodes CASSVGDYNEQFF. The complete variable domain, with remaining parts taken from reference TRBV9 and TRBJ2-1, reads DSGVTQTPKHLITATGQRVTLRCSPRSGDLSVYWYQQSLDQGLQFLIQYYNGEERAKGNILERFSAQQFPDLHSELNLSSLELGDSALYFCASSVGDYNEQFFGPGTRLTVL.

The gene calls are TRBV4-1 and TRBJ2-3, with D perhaps TRBD1 (5 bases). Germline V gene data show CDR1 as MGHRA and CDR2 as YSYEKL. V lost 4 bases and J 7 bases, leaving 12 bases between the germline ends. This CDR3 contains 13 residues. CDR3 nucleotide sequence: TGCGCCAGCAGCCCCGTCGGACAACATACGCAGTATTTT. Amino acid sequence: CASSPVGQHTQYF.

This chain uses TRBV5-1 with TRBJ2-7, with TRBD1 identical over 7 bases. The CDR3 is made up of 14 amino acids. Per the germline V gene, CDR1 is SGHRS and CDR2 is YFSETQ. Trimming cost V 7 bases and J 1 base; bases outside gene matches: 8. In nucleotides, the CDR3 is TGCGCCAGCTCGGGGACAGCTACTTCCTACGAGCAGTACTTC. This codes for CASSGTATSYEQYF. Full variable domain (missing parts from reference TRBV5-1 and TRBJ2-7): KAGVTQTPRYLIKTRGQQVTLSCSPISGHRSVSWYQQTPGQGLQFLFEYFSETQRNKGNFPGRFSGRQFSNSRSEMNVSTLELGDSALYLCASSGTATSYEQYFGPGTRLTVT.

This rearrangement joins TRBV2 to TRBJ2-3, with D perhaps matching TRBD1 or TRBD2 (5 bases each). Deletions cut 4 bases from V and 0 bases from J, with 11 bases between. The CDR3 runs 15 residues. Germline CDR1 SNHLY, CDR2 FYNNEI. CDR3 nucleotide sequence: TGTGCCAGCAGTGCTGGGGGTGGAAGCACAGATACGCAGTATTTT. As protein: CASSAGGGSTDTQYF. The full variable domain, rest sourced from reference TRBV2 and TRBJ2-3, is EPEVTQTPSHQVTQMGQEVILRCVPISNHLYFYWYRQILGQKVEFLVSFYNNEISEKSEIFDDQFSVERPDGSNFTLKIRSTKLEDSAMYFCASSAGGGSTDTQYFGPGTRLTVL.

The chain is built from TRBV6-5 and TRBJ2-5; 9 nucleotides agree with TRBD1. V shed 2 bases and J 4 bases; nucleotides not matched to a gene: 8. Germline V gene lookup returns CDR1 MNHEY and CDR2 SVGAGI. The CDR3 runs 16 residues. CDR3 amino acids: CASSYAGTGSRETQYF. DNA for the CDR3: TGTGCCAGCAGTTACGCCGGGACAGGGAGTCGAGAGACCCAGTACTTC.

Concerning this clone itself: Additional DNA sequences in this sample encode the identical CDR3. The chain links TRBV19 to TRBJ2-7, with D unclear. V lost 1 base, J lost 2 bases, and 9 bases lay in between. The CDR3 totals 14 residues. Germline CDR1 is LNHDA and CDR2 is SQIVND (reference sequence). The CDR3 loop is CASSIGDRTYEQYF. The CDR3 DNA is TGTGCCAGTAGTATAGGGGATCGGACCTACGAGCAGTACTTC.

The chain couples TRBV4-1 to TRBJ2-1, with 11 positions matching TRBD2. Germline V gene sequence: CDR1 MGHRA, CDR2 YSYEKL. The CDR3 extends over 15 amino acids. The V segment lost 4 bases and the J segment 7 bases; nucleotides outside the gene matches: 6. The CDR3 DNA reads TGCGCCAGCAGCCTAGGGGGGACTAGCGGTAATGAGCAGTTCTTC. Translated: CASSLGGTSGNEQFF.

The chain uses TRBV4-3 and TRBJ2-1; the D gene is possibly TRBD2 (6 bases). This CDR3 comprises 16 residues. Germline V gene lookup returns CDR1 LGHNA and CDR2 YSLEER. The ends were cut back, 2 bases at V and 0 bases at J, with 11 bases in the middle. In DNA, the CDR3 is TGCGCCAGCAGCCAACTGGGACTGGACTCCTACAATGAGCAGTTCTTC. It encodes CASSQLGLDSYNEQFF.

As concerns this clone: At the DNA level, this CDR3 is encoded by other sequences in the same sample as well. The V and J genes are TRBV27 and TRBJ2-7; D is possibly TRBD1 or TRBD2 (5 bases each). The V and J ends lost 6 bases and 2 bases respectively, with 11 bases between them. CDR3 length: 13 residues. CDR1 MNHEY and CDR2 SMNVEV come from the germline V gene (reference sequence). The CDR3 DNA follows: TGTGCCAGCAGCCTACGGGGACCCTACGAGCAGTACTTC. It codes for CASSLRGPYEQYF.

The chain employs TRBV28 and TRBJ2-7, with D perhaps matching TRBD1 or TRBD2 (6 bases each). CDR3 length: 14 residues. Germline assignment: CDR1 MDHEN and CDR2 SYDVKM. Trimming shortened V by 6 bases and J by 3 bases, and 15 bases separated the two germline ends. The CDR3 sequence: CASSRSGANYEQYF. The CDR3 nucleotides read TGTGCCAGCAGCCGATCGGGGGCAAACTACGAGCAGTACTTC.

Worth noting for this clone: This specimen includes other DNA sequences encoding the same CDR3. This chain connects TRBV15 to TRBJ1-5, with D possibly matching TRBD1 (5 bases). Germline V lookup: CDR1 LNHNV, CDR2 YYDKDF (reference sequence). The V and J ends lost 1 base and 0 bases respectively, with 7 bases between them. CDR3 size: 15 residues. The CDR3 spells CATSRVGGSNQPQHF. As DNA, the CDR3 is TGTGCCACCAGCAGAGTGGGGGGTAGCAATCAGCCCCAGCATTTT.

This sequence joins TRBV4-3 and TRBJ1-5; possible D gene TRBD1, 6 bases. The CDR3 extends over 17 amino acids. The germline V gene has CDR1 LGHNA and CDR2 YSLEER. V was trimmed by 0 bases and J by 0 bases, leaving 12 bases between them. The CDR3, as DNA: TGCGCCAGCAGCCAAGAACGGACAGCTAATAGCAATCAGCCCCAGCATTTT. Translating it yields CASSQERTANSNQPQHF.

As to this clone: The sample has other DNA sequences that encode this CDR3 too. The rearrangement uses TRBV7-9 and TRBJ1-5, with D tentatively TRBD1 (5 bases). The CDR3 runs to 13 residues. Germline CDR1 reads SEHNR; CDR2 reads FQNEAQ (reference sequence). V lost 1 base, J lost 7 bases, and 8 bases lay in between. The CDR3 region has the DNA TGTGCCAGCAGCTTAGTTGGGGGGCAGCCCCAGCATTTT. It specifies CASSLVGGQPQHF. Full variable domain (remainder filled in from reference TRBV7-9 and TRBJ1-5): DTGVSQNPRHKITKRGQNVTFRCDPISEHNRLYWYRQTLGQGPEFLTYFQNEAQLEKSRLLSDRFSAERPKGSFSTLEIQRTEQGDSAMYLCASSLVGGQPQHFGDGTRLSIL.

The gene calls are TRBV7-8 and TRBJ1-1, with D unclear. Trimming removed 1 base at V and 1 base at J, with 7 bases between. The CDR3 sequence is 14 residues long. Germline V gene lookup returns CDR1 SGHVS and CDR2 FQNEAQ. The CDR3 reads CASSLVGRNTEAFF. The DNA for the CDR3 is TGTGCCAGCAGCTTAGTAGGCCGGAACACTGAAGCTTTCTTT.

The chain uses TRBV30 and TRBJ2-7; 7 bases agree with TRBD1. V lost 1 base and J lost 5; bases outside the gene matches: 2. The CDR3 spans 12 residues. Per the germline V gene, CDR1 is GTSNPN and CDR2 is SVGIG (reference sequence). This chain's CDR3 is CAWSGDSHEQYF. The CDR3 region has the DNA TGTGCCTGGAGTGGGGACAGCCACGAGCAGTACTTC.

The V gene is TRBV10-3, the J gene TRBJ2-1; possibly TRBD2 for D (6 bases). V lost 6 bases, J lost 10 bases, and 25 bases lay in between. This CDR3 has 16 amino acids. The germline V gene encodes CDR1 ENHRY and CDR2 SYGVKD. CDR3 bases: TGTGCCATCAGCGTCCCGGGCTACAGCGGGCTGGAAGAGCAGTTCTTC. Encoded protein: CAISVPGYSGLEEQFF.

V gene TRBV10-3 combines with J gene TRBJ2-3; D remains unclear. There are 15 residues in the CDR3. The germline V gene has CDR1 ENHRY and CDR2 SYGVKD. V lost 10 bases and J 2 bases, leaving 19 bases between the germline ends. For the CDR3, the DNA is TGTGCCACCAGGAAAGATTTCCTCCCCACAGATACGCAGTATTTT. Its protein is CATRKDFLPTDTQYF.

The table lists this clone with a count of one. CDR3 region: CASSPLGGALNTEAFF. DNA of the CDR3: TGTGCCAGCAGTCCCCTCGGGGGGGCGTTGAACACTGAAGCTTTCTTT. The chain couples TRBV27 to TRBJ1-1; TRBD1 might be the D (6 bases). This CDR3 spans 16 amino acids. Germline V lookup: CDR1 MNHEY, CDR2 SMNVEV (reference sequence). The V and J ends lost 5 bases and 0 bases respectively, with 16 bases between them.

CDR3 sequence: CASKITGETTEAFF. For the CDR3, the DNA is TGCGCCAGCAAGATAACAGGGGAGACAACTGAAGCTTTCTTT. This chain connects TRBV5-1 to TRBJ1-1; 7 bases align to TRBD1. The ends lost 6 bases at V and 5 bases at J; junction bases unmatched: 10. Germline CDR1 and CDR2: SGHRS and YFSETQ. The CDR3 is 14 amino acids.

The gene calls are TRBV7-2 and TRBJ1-1, with D unclear. The CDR3 totals 15 residues. Trimming took off 1 base at V and 0 bases at J, with 9 bases between the two ends. Germline V lookup: CDR1 SGHTA, CDR2 FQGNSA. The CDR3 sequence is CASSLDGSLNTEAFF. Here the CDR3 DNA reads TGTGCCAGCAGCTTAGATGGCAGCTTGAACACTGAAGCTTTCTTT.

This clone was seen once. V and J are TRBV7-8 and TRBJ1-4, with D possibly TRBD1 on 6 matching bases. CDR1 is SGHVS, CDR2 FQNEAQ, per germline. The V and J ends lost 5 bases and 8 bases respectively, with 21 bases between them. This CDR3 spans 16 amino acids. The CDR3 sequence is CASSLGGSGLEEKLFF. CDR3 in DNA: TGTGCCAGCAGCCTAGGGGGGTCCGGACTGGAGGAAAAACTGTTTTTT.

About this clone itself: The same CDR3 also results from other DNA sequences found in this sample. CDR3 loop: CASSLPGGLNTGELFF. The CDR3 DNA reads as TGCGCCAGCAGCTTGCCAGGAGGGCTCAACACCGGGGAGCTGTTTTTT. This sequence joins TRBV5-1 and TRBJ2-2; tentative D call: TRBD2 (6 bases). Per the germline V gene, CDR1 is SGHRS and CDR2 is YFSETQ. V lost 1 base and J 2 bases, leaving 12 bases between the germline ends. This CDR3 is built from 16 residues.

Concerning this clone: Other DNA sequences in the same sample also yield this CDR3. The rearrangement joins TRBV27 to TRBJ2-1; D possibly corresponds to TRBD1 (6 bases). V lost 0 bases to trimming and J lost 1 base, with 10 bases between them. Germline values: CDR1 MNHEY, CDR2 SMNVEV (reference sequence). The CDR3 consists of 16 residues. The CDR3 region has the DNA TGTGCCAGCAGTTTATCTGCAGGGGAATCCTACAATGAGCAGTTCTTC. Translation: CASSLSAGESYNEQFF.

The V gene is TRBV27, the J gene TRBJ2-2; TRBD1 is a possible D gene (6 bases). The CDR3 sequence is 14 residues long. V dropped 7 bases and J dropped 4 bases, with 13 bases sitting between them. Germline V CDR1 and CDR2: MNHEY, SMNVEV (reference sequence). The chain's CDR3 is CASTTSDSTGELFF. The CDR3 DNA follows: TGTGCCAGCACTACATCGGACAGCACCGGGGAGCTGTTTTTT.

CDR3 in amino acids: CASSSGAGGPKTQYF. The CDR3 nucleotides read TGTGCCAGCAGTTCCGGAGCGGGAGGGCCTAAAACGCAGTATTTT. The chain couples TRBV6-5 to TRBJ2-3; 10 nucleotides line up with TRBD2. The CDR3 is 15 amino acids. Germline V gene sequence: CDR1 MNHEY, CDR2 SVGAGI. With 4 bases clipped from V and 9 bases from J, the junction kept 10 bases outside the gene matches.